A single sample gave rise to the 24 T cell receptor beta chains below, sequenced in a study of control samples from healthy donors and cancer patients. Assay: immunoSEQ multiplex PCR; the TCRdb copy retains only in-frame clones and omits some. The sample lists some 140,000 clones; roughly 94% were seen once. The sequencing input was blood. These receptors all come from a man in his forties in good health.

This clone showed up just once. The V and J genes are TRBV19 and TRBJ1-5; weak D call: TRBD1 (5 bases). V was pared by 3 bases and J by 6 bases, with 9 bases between. The CDR3 is 13 residues long. Germline CDR1 and CDR2: LNHDA and SQIVND (reference sequence). The CDR3 DNA reads TGTGCCAGTAGTATCAAGGGGAGTCAGCCCCAGCATTTT. Translating gives CASSIKGSQPQHF.

V usage is TRBV11-2 and J usage is TRBJ1-1, with D perhaps matching TRBD1 (5 bases). Trimming took 0 bases from V and 10 from J, leaving 15 bases between them. This CDR3 is built from 14 residues. Germline V gene lookup returns CDR1 SGHAT and CDR2 FQNNGV. CDR3 region: CASSLDWGGGGAFF. In DNA form, the CDR3 reads TGTGCCAGCAGCTTAGATTGGGGCGGTGGGGGAGCTTTCTTT.

The chain links TRBV21-1 to TRBJ1-2. TRBV21-1 is a known pseudogene. This CDR3 contains 14 residues. The CDR3 loop is CASSKVEEMDGYTF. The CDR3 DNA reads as TGTGCCAGCAGCAAAGTTGAAGAGATGGATGGCTACACCTTC.

The V call is TRBV5-6, the J call TRBJ2-3; D uncertain. The CDR3 covers 15 residues. Trimming removed 0 bases from V and 5 bases from J, with 13 bases in between. The germline gives CDR1 SGHDT, CDR2 YYEEEE. For the CDR3, the DNA is TGTGCCAGCAGCTTGGAACTGGGCGCAGGAGATACGCAGTATTTT. It yields the protein CASSLELGAGDTQYF. Full variable domain (rest looked up from reference TRBV5-6 and TRBJ2-3): DAGVTQSPTHLIKTRGQQVTLRCSPKSGHDTVSWYQQALGQGPQFIFQYYEEEERQRGNFPDRFSGHQFPNYSSELNVNALLLGDSALYLCASSLELGAGDTQYFGPGTRLTVL.

The chain recombines TRBV7-9 with TRBJ2-7; 10 bases map to TRBD1. The CDR3 is made up of 18 amino acids. Germline assignment: CDR1 SEHNR and CDR2 FQNEAQ (reference sequence). With V trimmed by 4 bases and J by 2 bases, 14 bases remained unmatched. Here the CDR3 DNA reads TGTGCCAGCAGCTCTGTCCCGGGACAGGGGTCGGACCCCTACGAGCAGTACTTC. Encoded protein: CASSSVPGQGSDPYEQYF.

This clone has just one count. The CDR3 reads CASSSWTGTTDTQYF. Here the CDR3 DNA reads TGTGCCAGTAGTTCGTGGACAGGGACCACAGATACGCAGTATTTT. This chain uses TRBV19 with TRBJ2-3; TRBD1 aligns across 8 bases. The CDR3 totals 15 residues. Germline loops: CDR1 LNHDA, CDR2 SQIVND (reference sequence). V shed 5 bases and J 2 bases; nucleotides not matched to a gene: 6.

In nucleotides, the CDR3 is TGTGCCAGCAGCCCTTTGGGGGGCGGCGAGCAGTACTTC. Amino acid sequence: CASSPLGGGEQYF. The chain links TRBV9 to TRBJ2-7; D may be TRBD1 or TRBD2 (6 bases each). The CDR3 consists of 13 residues. V lost 4 bases, J lost 6 bases, and 14 bases lay in between. Looked up from germline, CDR1 is SGDLS and CDR2 is YYNGEE.

The gene calls are TRBV18 and TRBJ1-5; a possible D gene is TRBD1 (6 bases). Germline-derived CDR1 and CDR2 are KGHSH and LQKENI. The CDR3 has 13 residues. V lost 4 bases, J lost 2 bases, and 6 bases lay in between. CDR3 bases: TGTGCCAGCTCACAGGGGGGCAATCAGCCCCAGCATTTT. The encoded protein is CASSQGGNQPQHF.

The V gene is TRBV27, the J gene TRBJ1-4; D perhaps matches TRBD1 (5 bases). Per germline, CDR1 MNHEY and CDR2 SMNVEV (reference sequence). CDR3 length: 16 amino acids. Trimming left V 6 bases short and J 0 bases short, with 14 bases between. CDR3 sequence reads: CASSPEGVPTNEKLFF. The CDR3 DNA follows: TGTGCCAGCAGCCCGGAAGGGGTCCCAACTAATGAAAAACTGTTTTTT.

V gene TRBV4-3 combines with J gene TRBJ2-1; TRBD1 is a possible D gene (6 bases). Trimming shortened V by 4 bases and J by 2 bases, and 9 bases separated the two germline ends. This CDR3 comprises 14 residues. From germline, CDR1 is LGHNA and CDR2 YSLEER. The CDR3 DNA reads TGCGCCAGCAGCCCACAGGGAACCTACAATGAGCAGTTCTTC. Protein product: CASSPQGTYNEQFF.

CDR3 nucleotide sequence: TGTGCCAGCAGTCCAAAGCCCCTAGCGGCAGGTTCGTTCGCCGAGCAGTTCTTC. Translating gives CASSPKPLAAGSFAEQFF. J is TRBJ2-1 and V is TRBV9; 7 bases are a match to TRBD2. The J segment lost 10 bases and the V segment lost 5 bases, leaving 24 bases of the junction unmatched. CDR1 and CDR2 (germline): SGDLS, YYNGEE. The CDR3 totals 18 residues.

The V call is TRBV21-1, the J call TRBJ1-1. TRBV21-1 is marked as a pseudogene. There are 14 residues in the CDR3. This chain's CDR3 is CASSSPGRGTEAFF. In nucleotides, the CDR3 is TGTGCCAGCAGCTCGCCTGGACGGGGGACTGAAGCTTTCTTT.

This chain links TRBV28 with TRBJ2-3, with D perhaps assigned TRBD1 or TRBD2 (5 bases each). V lost 3 bases and J 5 bases, leaving 12 bases between the germline ends. In germline, CDR1 is MDHEN, CDR2 SYDVKM. The CDR3 consists of 14 residues. CDR3 amino acids: CASSLGEEGDTQYF. The DNA for the CDR3 is TGTGCCAGCAGTTTGGGGGAAGAGGGAGATACGCAGTATTTT.

The rearrangement links TRBV19 to TRBJ2-1; TRBD2 is a possible D gene (7 bases). This CDR3 comprises 16 residues. The V gene's germline CDR1 is LNHDA and CDR2 SQIVND (reference sequence). Between the trimmed V and J ends, which lost 6 bases and 4 bases, there was a span of 19 bases. Here the CDR3 DNA reads TGTGCCAGTAGCCGAGGGGGGGGCCTAAGGTACAATGAGCAGTTCTTC. Translated: CASSRGGGLRYNEQFF.

The chain has TRBV12-3 or TRBV12-4 and TRBJ1-5; D is unresolved. V was trimmed by 7 bases and J by 4 bases, leaving 11 bases between them. The CDR3 contains 13 residues. CDR3 amino acids: CASTDTWNQPQHF. DNA of the CDR3: TGTGCCAGCACCGATACATGGAATCAGCCCCAGCATTTT.

The chain carries TRBV5-1 and TRBJ2-2; 7 positions match TRBD1. Germline CDR1 SGHRS, CDR2 YFSETQ. Trimming cost V 4 bases and J 6 bases; bases outside gene matches: 9. CDR3 length: 15 amino acids. The DNA of the CDR3 is TGCGCCAGCAGCCCGGCCAGGGGGTGGTCCGGGGAGCTGTTTTTT. Translated, it gives CASSPARGWSGELFF.

CDR3 DNA: TGTGCCAGCAGTTCAGGGGGCGCGGACTATGGCTACACCTTC. It codes for CASSSGGADYGYTF. This chain uses TRBV6-6 with TRBJ1-2; TRBD1 agrees at 8 bases. The V gene end was trimmed by 4 bases and the J gene end by 3 bases; junction bases not matched to a gene: 4. Per germline, CDR1 MNHNY and CDR2 SVGAGI (reference sequence). The CDR3 runs to 14 residues.

The rearrangement uses TRBV18 and TRBJ1-6, with D tentatively TRBD1 (6 bases). Germline V lookup: CDR1 KGHSH, CDR2 LQKENI. This CDR3 is built from 16 residues. Trimming cost V 6 bases and J 0 bases, with 12 bases left between them. CDR3: CASSHRADSYNSPLHF. The CDR3 DNA is TGTGCCAGCTCCCACAGGGCGGACTCCTATAATTCACCCCTCCACTTT.

This chain uses TRBV11-3 with TRBJ1-6; possible D gene TRBD1, 5 bases. This CDR3 contains 17 residues. With 4 bases removed from V and 0 bases from J, the gap between germline ends came to 13 bases. CDR1 is SGHNT, CDR2 YENEEA, per germline. For the CDR3, the DNA is TGTGCCAGCAGCTGGAATCAGGGTAGCTCCTATAATTCACCCCTCCACTTT. This gives the protein CASSWNQGSSYNSPLHF.

The chain recombines TRBV28 with TRBJ1-1, with unresolved D. The CDR3 is 12 amino acids. Looked up from germline, CDR1 is MDHEN and CDR2 is SYDVKM. The V end lost 1 base, the J end lost 11 bases, and 11 bases lay between the germline ends. In nucleotides, the CDR3 is TGTGCCAGCAGTTTATTCCACCTAGGGGCTTTCTTT. Residues: CASSLFHLGAFF.

The chain has TRBV6-5 and TRBJ1-1; no firm D call. V was shortened by 4 bases and J by 1 base, with 7 bases between the two germline ends. The CDR3 is 13 residues long. Germline CDR1 and CDR2: MNHEY and SVGAGI. The CDR3 region is CASSLGGNTEAFF. The CDR3 DNA reads as TGTGCCAGCAGTTTGGGAGGGAACACTGAAGCTTTCTTT.

This chain uses TRBV18 with TRBJ2-1, with 7 bases lining up with TRBD1. The CDR3 totals 14 residues. The J segment lost 6 bases and the V segment lost 3 bases, leaving 5 bases of the junction unmatched. The germline V gene has CDR1 KGHSH and CDR2 LQKENI. The CDR3 is CASSPIKGANEQFF. The CDR3, as DNA: TGTGCCAGCTCACCCATCAAGGGGGCCAATGAGCAGTTCTTC.

The gene calls are TRBV6-5 and TRBJ2-7; D assignment may be TRBD1 or TRBD2 (5 bases each). Looked up from germline, CDR1 is MNHEY and CDR2 is SVGAGI. The CDR3 is 11 amino acids. V was pared by 7 bases and J by 9 bases, with 13 bases between. The CDR3 sequence is CASTDGTLQYF. The CDR3 DNA follows: TGTGCCAGCACAGATGGGACGTTGCAGTACTTC.

The chain carries TRBV20-1 and TRBJ1-6; weak D call: TRBD1 (5 bases). This CDR3 has 11 amino acids. V shed 5 bases and J shed 14 bases, with 13 bases lying between them. Germline V CDR1 and CDR2: DFQATT, SNEGSKA (reference sequence). This CDR3 is CSAGLGGTLHF. DNA for the CDR3: TGCAGTGCTGGCCTGGGGGGGACCCTCCACTTT.